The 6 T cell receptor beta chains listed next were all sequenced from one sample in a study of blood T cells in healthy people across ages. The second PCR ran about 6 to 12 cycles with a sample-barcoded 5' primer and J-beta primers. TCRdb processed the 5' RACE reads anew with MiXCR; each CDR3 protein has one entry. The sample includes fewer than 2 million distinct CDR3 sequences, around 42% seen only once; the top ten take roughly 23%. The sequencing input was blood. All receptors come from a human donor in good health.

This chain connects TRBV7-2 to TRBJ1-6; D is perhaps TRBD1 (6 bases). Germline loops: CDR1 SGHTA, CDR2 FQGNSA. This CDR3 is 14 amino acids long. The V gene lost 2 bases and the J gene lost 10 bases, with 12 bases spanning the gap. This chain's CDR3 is CASSLNREWSPLHF. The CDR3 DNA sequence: TGTGCCAGCAGCTTAAACAGGGAGTGGTCACCCCTCCACTTT.

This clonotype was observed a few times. CDR3 in DNA: TGTGCCAGCAGCCAATTAGGACAGGGGGAACGGTACGAGCAGTACTTC. Protein: CASSQLGQGERYEQYF. The V call is TRBV16, the J call TRBJ2-7; TRBD1 agrees at 10 bases. V shed 1 base, J shed 4 bases, and the junction held 7 bases outside the gene matches. Per germline, CDR1 KGHSY and CDR2 FQNENV. The CDR3 runs 16 residues.

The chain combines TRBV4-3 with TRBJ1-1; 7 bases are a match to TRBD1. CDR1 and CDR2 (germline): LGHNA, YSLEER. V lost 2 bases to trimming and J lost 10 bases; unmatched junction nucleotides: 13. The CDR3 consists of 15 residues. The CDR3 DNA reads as TGCGCCAGCAGCCAAACCACTGACAGGGTCGGAGGAGCTTTCTTT. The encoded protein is CASSQTTDRVGGAFF.

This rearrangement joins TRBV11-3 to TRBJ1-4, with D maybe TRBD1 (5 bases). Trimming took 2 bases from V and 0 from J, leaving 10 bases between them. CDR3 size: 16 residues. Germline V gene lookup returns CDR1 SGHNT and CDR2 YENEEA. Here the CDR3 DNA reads TGTGCCAGCAGCTTACGATGGGGGACAACTAATGAAAAACTGTTTTTT. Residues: CASSLRWGTTNEKLFF.

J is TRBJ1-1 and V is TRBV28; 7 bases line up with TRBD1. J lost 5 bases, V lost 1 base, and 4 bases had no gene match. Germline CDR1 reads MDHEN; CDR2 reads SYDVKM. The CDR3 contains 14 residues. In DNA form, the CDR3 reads TGTGCCAGCAGTTTATCAGGGGGGAAAACTGAAGCTTTCTTT. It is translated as CASSLSGGKTEAFF.

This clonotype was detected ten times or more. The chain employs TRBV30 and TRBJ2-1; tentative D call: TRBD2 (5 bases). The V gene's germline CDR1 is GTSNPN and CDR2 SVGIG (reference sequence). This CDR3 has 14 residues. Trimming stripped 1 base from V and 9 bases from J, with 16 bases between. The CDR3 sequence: CAWSAPGRAGEQFF. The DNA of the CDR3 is TGTGCCTGGAGTGCCCCCGGTAGGGCGGGTGAGCAGTTCTTC.